Below are 16 T cell receptor beta chains sequenced from a single sample in a study of early T cells in non-severe SARS-CoV-2 infection. One entry per CDR3 protein results from TCRdb running MiXCR on the 5' RACE reads. The sample holds 55,000 to 70,000 distinct CDR3 sequences, 4% to 5.5% seen once. The sequencing input was whole blood. The origin of the receptors is an adult who was a healthcare worker with PCR-confirmed SARS-CoV-2 infection or an uninfected control (not recorded which).

This clonotype was detected only a few times. V and J are TRBV4-2 and TRBJ1-1, with no clear D. The CDR3 totals 15 residues. Trimming cost V 0 bases and J 8 bases, with 16 bases left between them. Looked up from germline, CDR1 is LGHNA and CDR2 is YNFKEQ. CDR3 DNA sequence: TGTGCCAGCAGCCAAGATCTCCAGCGACACCAGGAAGCTTTCTTT. This gives the protein CASSQDLQRHQEAFF.

This clonotype came up many times. This chain joins TRBV12-3 or TRBV12-4 and TRBJ2-7; the D is unclear. Trimming shortened V by 8 bases and J by 0 bases, and 14 bases separated the two germline ends. The CDR3 spans 14 residues. The CDR3 here is CASPTQTSSYEQYF. The CDR3 bases are TGTGCCAGCCCGACCCAAACCAGCTCCTACGAGCAGTACTTC.

This clonotype was seen many times. This chain connects TRBV10-2 to TRBJ2-1; D is uncertain. Germline V lookup: CDR1 WSHSY, CDR2 SAAADI. The CDR3 loop spans 13 amino acids. V was trimmed by 2 bases and J by 6 bases, leaving 8 bases between them. CDR3 loop: CASSEKEINEQFF. The DNA for the CDR3 is TGCGCCAGCAGTGAGAAGGAGATCAATGAGCAGTTCTTC.

The chain couples TRBV20-1 to TRBJ2-7; 7 nucleotides agree with TRBD2. The CDR3 covers 14 residues. The germline V gene has CDR1 DFQATT and CDR2 SNEGSKA (reference sequence). The trim removed 0 bases at V and 4 bases at J, leaving 6 bases unmatched. CDR3 DNA sequence: TGCAGTGCTAGAGAAATTTCGGGGGGATACGAGCAGTACTTC. Amino acids: CSAREISGGYEQYF.

This clonotype was seen a handful of times. V and J are TRBV2 and TRBJ1-1; D possibly corresponds to TRBD1 (6 bases). CDR3 size: 12 residues. Trimming stripped 4 bases from V and 6 bases from J, with 9 bases between. Per germline, CDR1 SNHLY and CDR2 FYNNEI. The CDR3 DNA reads TGTGCCAGCAGTGCACAGGGCTCTGAAGCTTTCTTT. Translating it yields CASSAQGSEAFF. The full variable domain, with the rest looked up from reference TRBV2 and TRBJ1-1, is EPEVTQTPSHQVTQMGQEVILRCVPISNHLYFYWYRQILGQKVEFLVSFYNNEISEKSEIFDDQFSVERPDGSNFTLKIRSTKLEDSAMYFCASSAQGSEAFFGQGTRLTVV.

This clonotype showed up many times. This chain's CDR3 is CASSLEDRGYEQFF. The CDR3 DNA reads TGTGCCAGCAGCTTGGAGGACAGGGGGTATGAGCAGTTCTTC. V usage is TRBV5-5 and J usage is TRBJ2-1, with TRBD1 matching 10 bases. The CDR3 consists of 14 residues. Germline CDR1 is SGHKS and CDR2 is YYEKEE (reference sequence). The V gene end was trimmed by 0 bases and the J gene end by 8 bases; junction bases not matched to a gene: 2.

The rearrangement links TRBV29-1 to TRBJ2-3; 12 bases fit TRBD1. This CDR3 contains 14 residues. From germline, CDR1 is SQVTM and CDR2 ANQGSEA. The V segment lost 3 bases and the J segment 3 bases; nucleotides outside the gene matches: 1. The CDR3 nucleotides are TGCAGCGTTGAGGGACAGGGGGCAACAGATACGCAGTATTTT. This codes for CSVEGQGATDTQYF.

The chain combines TRBV6-2 or TRBV6-3 with TRBJ2-1; tentative D call: TRBD2 (5 bases). V was trimmed by 7 bases and J by 1 base, leaving 8 bases between them. The CDR3 covers 13 residues. Looked up from germline, CDR1 is MNHEY and CDR2 is SVGEGT. The CDR3 reads CASTGYSYNEQFF. In nucleotides, the CDR3 is TGTGCCAGCACGGGATATTCCTACAATGAGCAGTTCTTC.

This clonotype was recorded at least ten times. This sequence joins TRBV5-1 and TRBJ2-2; possibly TRBD2 for D (5 bases). The CDR3 is made up of 15 amino acids. V lost 2 bases and J 1 base, leaving 9 bases between the germline ends. Germline assignment: CDR1 SGHRS and CDR2 YFSETQ. As DNA, the CDR3 is TGCGCCAGCAGCTTCGGGAACATGAACACCGGGGAGCTGTTTTTT. Its protein product is CASSFGNMNTGELFF.

In its sample, this clonotype was seen many times. The chain has TRBV20-1 and TRBJ1-2, with 9 bases that match TRBD1. Germline lookup yields CDR1 DFQATT and CDR2 SNEGSKA (reference sequence). This CDR3 region has 12 residues. V gave up 5 bases and J gave up 7 bases; unmatched junction bases: 5. Written as DNA, the CDR3 is TGCAGTGCTTGGACAGGGGTCATTGGCTACACCTTC. It is translated as CSAWTGVIGYTF.

The sample holds a few counts of this clonotype. V is TRBV7-9 and J is TRBJ2-1; tentatively, D is TRBD2 (5 bases). The CDR3 loop spans 17 amino acids. Germline V gene sequence: CDR1 SEHNR, CDR2 FQNEAQ (reference sequence). With 5 bases removed from V and 0 bases from J, the gap between germline ends came to 17 bases. The CDR3 region is CASSLSRTALSYNEQFF. CDR3 DNA: TGTGCCAGCAGCCTGAGTAGGACTGCACTCTCCTACAATGAGCAGTTCTTC.

Of note for this clonotype: A read error may explain this, as a much larger clone is one base away. The chain is built from TRBV6-1 and TRBJ2-7; D possibly corresponds to TRBD2 (6 bases). Germline V gene lookup returns CDR1 MNHNS and CDR2 SASEGT. The CDR3 contains 14 residues. The CDR3 loop reads CVSIRDPGAYEQYF. The DNA for the CDR3 is TGTGTCTCCATCCGGGACCCGGGGGCCTACGAGCAGTACTTC.

This clonotype has a count of ten or more. This rearrangement joins TRBV6-1 to TRBJ1-5, with D maybe TRBD1 (6 bases). The CDR3 consists of 14 residues. Germline V gene lookup returns CDR1 MNHNS and CDR2 SASEGT. V lost 5 bases, J lost 5 bases, and 13 bases lay in between. CDR3 in amino acids: CASSTGTSYQPQHF. CDR3 bases: TGTGCCAGCAGTACCGGGACATCCTATCAGCCCCAGCATTTT.

The chain recombines TRBV27 with TRBJ1-4; D call uncertain. Between the trimmed V and J ends, which lost 2 bases and 6 bases, there was a span of 10 bases. The CDR3 is 14 amino acids. CDR1 and CDR2 (germline): MNHEY, SMNVEV (reference sequence). The CDR3 loop is CASSLRLGYEKLFF. The CDR3 DNA reads as TGTGCCAGCAGTTTACGGCTAGGGTATGAAAAACTGTTTTTT.

The V call is TRBV6-1, the J call TRBJ2-7, with D perhaps TRBD1 or TRBD2 (5 bases each). Trimming removed 4 bases from V and 9 bases from J, with 16 bases in between. The V gene's germline CDR1 is MNHNS and CDR2 SASEGT. The CDR3 consists of 13 residues. The CDR3 protein is CASSGSGRDVQYF. The CDR3 DNA is TGTGCCAGCAGTGGGTCGGGACGTGATGTGCAGTACTTC.

This clonotype appeared a few times. This sequence joins TRBV20-1 and TRBJ1-6; no clear D. The V gene's germline CDR1 is DFQATT and CDR2 SNEGSKA (reference sequence). V was trimmed by 1 base and J by 7 bases, leaving 8 bases between them. The CDR3 totals 13 residues. CDR3 protein: CSARGVRNSPLHF. CDR3 coding DNA: TGCAGTGCTAGAGGAGTGCGCAATTCACCCCTCCACTTT.